This T cell receptor (beta chain) was obtained from a study of regulatory T cells in long-lasting Graves disease. General study points: Persistent cases favored TRBV28, TRBJ1-2 and TRBJ2-5.

Noted time point: newly diagnosed GD, antithyroid drugs for less than 3 months. Extracted PBMC RNA gave rise to the TCR library. This clonotype was detected ten times or more. What it binds is not known. The V end lost 5 bases, the J end lost 0 bases, and 2 bases lay between the germline ends. This CDR3 comprises 12 residues. Arm-PCR with iRepertoire HTBI primers amplified the CDR3 regions for these TCR beta libraries. TCRdb redid the calling of the multiplex PCR reads with MiXCR, one entry per CDR3 protein. Of a few hundred thousand distinct CDR3 sequences listed, roughly 13% are singletons. These records were also assigned to another study, of T cells in Graves' hyperthyroidism and ophthalmopathy.

The TCR was taken from a man aged 25-45 years with Graves disease. The chain combines TRBV12-3 or TRBV12-4 with TRBJ1-3; D is uncertain. The sample here was peripheral blood mononuclear cells (PBMCs), taken at new diagnosis, from a patient treated with antithyroid drugs. In nucleotides, the CDR3 is TGTGCCAGCAGTGACTCTGGAAACACCATATATTTT. Translation: CASSDSGNTIYF.